One sample yielded the 24 T cell receptor beta chains listed below, sequenced in a study of T cell responses to AZD1222 COVID-19 vaccine. The data were produced by immunoSEQ multiplex PCR, yet TCRdb's version contains in-frame clones alone and is incomplete. The sample shows nearly 110,000 clones, 92% of them seen only once. The sample in question was peripheral blood, obtained 28 days after the second AZD1222 dose. These receptors all come from an adult who received the AZD1222 COVID-19 vaccine.

The chain uses TRBV30 and TRBJ2-1, with 7 bases identical to TRBD2. Germline CDR1 and CDR2: GTSNPN and SVGIG (reference sequence). This CDR3 contains 12 residues. J gave up 6 bases and V 1 base, and 0 bases lay outside the gene matches. In DNA, the CDR3 is TGTGCCTGGAGTGGCGGGGGCAATGAGCAGTTCTTC. Translated, it gives CAWSGGGNEQFF.

Notes on this clone: This same CDR3 is encoded by further DNA sequences in the sample. The J gene is TRBJ1-2, the V gene TRBV30, with 7 bases lining up with TRBD1. The ends lost 3 bases at V and 4 bases at J; junction bases unmatched: 5. CDR1 GTSNPN and CDR2 SVGIG come from the germline V gene (reference sequence). CDR3 size: 13 residues. CDR3 in DNA: TGTGCCTGGAGCCGGGACAGACCCTATGGCTACACCTTC. Translating it yields CAWSRDRPYGYTF. Full variable domain (missing parts from reference TRBV30 and TRBJ1-2): SQTIHQWPATLVQPVGSPLSLECTVEGTSNPNLYWYRQAAGRGLQLLFYSVGIGQISSEVPQNLSASRPQDRQFILSSKKLLLSDSGFYLCAWSRDRPYGYTFGSGTRLTVV.

This chain uses TRBV5-6 with TRBJ1-6, with 10 bases fitting TRBD1. Trimming cost V 2 bases and J 16 bases; bases outside gene matches: 9. Germline values: CDR1 SGHDT, CDR2 YYEEEE. The length of the CDR3 is 14 residues. The CDR3 DNA is TGTGCCAGCAGCTTAGGGACAGGGGCCCACTTTCTCCACTTT. Encoded protein: CASSLGTGAHFLHF.

This chain joins TRBV10-3 and TRBJ1-6; 7 bases line up with TRBD1. The CDR3 extends over 15 amino acids. V lost 5 bases and J lost 7; bases outside the gene matches: 8. Germline V lookup: CDR1 ENHRY, CDR2 SYGVKD. The CDR3 reads CAISPGQDVNSPLHF. The CDR3 nucleotides are TGTGCCATCAGTCCTGGACAGGACGTAAATTCACCCCTCCACTTT.

V gene TRBV28 combines with J gene TRBJ2-7; D may be TRBD1 (8 bases). This CDR3 is built from 14 residues. CDR1 is MDHEN, CDR2 SYDVKM, per germline. V was clipped by 6 bases and J by 8 bases, with 20 bases between them. The CDR3 coding sequence is TGTGCCAGCAGCAGAGGACAGGGAGGGCTTCAGCAGTACTTC. It is translated as CASSRGQGGLQQYF.

The V call is TRBV7-9, the J call TRBJ2-7; 8 positions match TRBD2. Trimming took 2 bases from V and 0 from J; bases not matched to a gene: 3. Germline CDR1 is SEHNR and CDR2 is FQNEAQ (reference sequence). The CDR3 spans 15 residues. The CDR3 sequence is CASSLLAGSSYEQYF. The CDR3 DNA sequence: TGTGCCAGCAGCTTATTAGCGGGGAGCTCCTACGAGCAGTACTTC.

This chain joins TRBV4-1 and TRBJ1-6; D is unresolved. Trimming pared 1 base from V and 4 bases from J, leaving 11 bases between. The CDR3 extends over 16 amino acids. Germline V CDR1 and CDR2: MGHRA, YSYEKL. The CDR3 spells CASSQAIGSYNSPLHF. As DNA, the CDR3 is TGCGCCAGCAGCCAAGCAATCGGCAGTTATAATTCACCCCTCCACTTT.

The chain is built from TRBV18 and TRBJ2-7, with D possibly being TRBD1 (6 bases). This CDR3 is built from 14 residues. Germline V CDR1 and CDR2: KGHSH, LQKENI. V lost 6 bases to trimming and J lost 0 bases, with 12 bases between them. CDR3 sequence: CASSLDSSSYEQYF. For the CDR3, the DNA is TGTGCCAGCTCCTTGGACAGTAGCTCCTACGAGCAGTACTTC.

The CDR3 here is CAWRGVGQANYGYTF. CDR3 DNA sequence: TGTGCCTGGAGGGGGGTAGGACAAGCAAACTATGGCTACACCTTC. This chain uses TRBV30 with TRBJ1-2, with TRBD1 as a possible D gene (5 bases). Between the trimmed V and J ends, which lost 3 bases and 2 bases, there was a span of 16 bases. From germline, CDR1 is GTSNPN and CDR2 SVGIG (reference sequence). The CDR3 contains 15 residues.

The chain uses TRBV7-2 and TRBJ1-1, with 8 bases lining up with TRBD1. V dropped 4 bases and J dropped 5; count of bases not matched to a gene: 6. This CDR3 region has 14 residues. Germline loops: CDR1 SGHTA, CDR2 FQGNSA. The CDR3 is CASSSGTGGTEAFF. DNA of the CDR3: TGTGCCAGCAGCTCAGGGACAGGAGGGACTGAAGCTTTCTTT.

The chain couples TRBV7-9 to TRBJ2-1; possibly TRBD1 or TRBD2 for D (6 bases each). With 8 bases removed from V and 6 bases from J, the gap between germline ends came to 20 bases. The CDR3 consists of 15 residues. Germline loops: CDR1 SEHNR, CDR2 FQNEAQ (reference sequence). Here the CDR3 DNA reads TGTGCCAGCGCCCGTTGGGGGGCGGATTTCAATGAGCAGTTCTTC. It translates to CASARWGADFNEQFF.

The rearrangement joins TRBV15 to TRBJ2-3; 8 bases are a match to TRBD2. This CDR3 spans 17 amino acids. The V and J ends lost 0 bases and 1 base, in that order; junction bases with no gene match: 6. Per germline, CDR1 LNHNV and CDR2 YYDKDF (reference sequence). For the CDR3, the DNA is TGTGCCACCAGCAGAGATCCCAGCGGGGGCCGCACAGATACGCAGTATTTT. It translates to CATSRDPSGGRTDTQYF.

The CDR3, as DNA: TGTGCCAGCAGCAGACCCGGGACACCGAACACTGAAGCTTTCTTT. Its protein product is CASSRPGTPNTEAFF. The rearrangement uses TRBV6-5 and TRBJ1-1; a weak D match, TRBD1 (6 bases). Germline lookup yields CDR1 MNHEY and CDR2 SVGAGI. CDR3 length: 15 amino acids. V was shortened by 6 bases and J by 1 base, with 15 bases between the two germline ends.

The chain uses TRBV7-2 and TRBJ1-1, with D possibly being TRBD1 (6 bases). The CDR3 extends over 15 amino acids. The V gene lost 5 bases and the J gene lost 4 bases, with 17 bases spanning the gap. Looked up from germline, CDR1 is SGHTA and CDR2 is FQGNSA. CDR3 sequence (DNA): TGTGCCAGCAGCCTTTCACAGGGTGGAGCCACTGAAGCTTTCTTT. This translates into CASSLSQGGATEAFF.

This clone was seen once. The rearrangement uses TRBV19 and TRBJ1-1; TRBD1 might be the D (6 bases). The CDR3 extends over 14 amino acids. V was pared by 7 bases and J by 5 bases, with 17 bases between. CDR1 LNHDA and CDR2 SQIVND come from the germline V gene (reference sequence). The CDR3 DNA reads as TGTGCCAGTATCGACCTGGGGGGCGGGACTGAAGCTTTCTTT. Its protein product is CASIDLGGGTEAFF.

This clone was observed a few times. The gene calls are TRBV30 and TRBJ1-2; D call uncertain. Between the trimmed V and J ends, which lost 2 bases and 6 bases, there was a span of 10 bases. There are 12 residues in the CDR3. CDR1 is GTSNPN and CDR2 is SVGIG in the germline V gene (reference sequence). CDR3 coding DNA: TGTGCCTGGAGTATACAGTCGAATGGCTACACCTTC. Protein sequence: CAWSIQSNGYTF.

This chain links TRBV5-1 with TRBJ1-3; the D gene is possibly TRBD1 (5 bases). Germline V gives CDR1 SGHRS, CDR2 YFSETQ. This CDR3 is 17 amino acids long. The V and J ends lost 0 bases and 0 bases respectively, with 13 bases between them. CDR3 bases: TGCGCCAGCAGCTTGGGGGGCACAAGACTCTCTGGAAACACCATATATTTT. As protein: CASSLGGTRLSGNTIYF.

As for this clone: A junction end diverges from the germline sequence, so it may reflect a read error. Other DNA sequences within the sample encode an identical CDR3. The genes are TRBV7-9 and TRBJ2-7; D is possibly TRBD2 (5 bases). The germline V gene has CDR1 SEHNR and CDR2 FQNEAQ (reference sequence). This CDR3 spans 13 amino acids. In DNA, the CDR3 is TGTGCCAGCAGCCTAGCCTTGACCTACGAGCAGTACTTC. Protein: CASSLALTYEQYF. Full variable domain (outside the CDR3, taken from reference TRBV7-9 and TRBJ2-7): DTGVSQNPRHKITKRGQNVTFRCDPISEHNRLYWYRQTLGQGPEFLTYFQNEAQLEKSRLLSDRFSAERPKGSFSTLEIQRTEQGDSAMYLCASSLALTYEQYFGPGTRLTVT.

This clone was seen only a few times. The rearrangement joins TRBV20-1 to TRBJ1-6, with a possible D match to TRBD1 (6 bases). Per the germline V gene, CDR1 is DFQATT and CDR2 is SNEGSKA (reference sequence). V dropped 3 bases and J dropped 0 bases, with 15 bases sitting between them. CDR3 length equals 17 residues. The CDR3 sequence is CSASVPGASSYNSPLHF. Written as DNA, the CDR3 is TGCAGTGCTAGTGTCCCGGGGGCGAGCTCCTATAATTCACCCCTCCACTTT.

The V call is TRBV4-3, the J call TRBJ2-7, with no clear D. CDR1 is LGHNA and CDR2 is YSLEER in the germline V gene. The CDR3 spans 14 residues. V was trimmed by 1 base and J by 0 bases, leaving 7 bases between them. As DNA, the CDR3 is TGCGCCAGCAGCCAAGGTTACAGCTCCTACGAGCAGTACTTC. Its translation: CASSQGYSSYEQYF.

This chain connects TRBV18 to TRBJ1-3; a weak D match, TRBD1 (6 bases). Germline-derived CDR1 and CDR2 are KGHSH and LQKENI. This CDR3 has 15 residues. V was cut by 5 bases and J by 0 bases, with 11 bases left in between. The CDR3 coding sequence is TGTGCCAGCTCAGTCGGACAGAGCTCTGGAAACACCATATATTTT. Encoded protein: CASSVGQSSGNTIYF.

The CDR3 reads CASSADRGLFNEQFF. CDR3 coding DNA: TGTGCCAGCAGTGCGGACAGGGGGCTCTTCAATGAGCAGTTCTTC. The V and J genes are TRBV25-1 and TRBJ2-1, with 11 nucleotides matching TRBD1. Trimming removed 4 bases from V and 6 bases from J; junction bases left unmatched: 5. The CDR3 length is 15 residues. In germline, CDR1 is MGHDK, CDR2 SYGVNS. Supplemented by reference TRBV25-1 and TRBJ2-1, the full variable domain reads EADIYQTPRYLVIGTGKKITLECSQTMGHDKMYWYQQDPGMELHLIHYSYGVNSTEKGDLSSESTVSRIRTEHFPLTLESARPSHTSQYLCASSADRGLFNEQFFGPGTRLTVL.

The chain combines TRBV19 with TRBJ1-6; no clear D gene. Per the germline V gene, CDR1 is LNHDA and CDR2 is SQIVND (reference sequence). This CDR3 contains 16 residues. Trimming left V 2 bases short and J 7 bases short, with 15 bases between. The chain's CDR3 is CASSIWKGNMNSPLHF. CDR3 coding DNA: TGTGCCAGTAGTATATGGAAGGGTAACATGAATTCACCCCTCCACTTT.

The chain carries TRBV7-2 and TRBJ2-1; 9 bases agree with TRBD2. The J segment lost 3 bases and the V segment lost 3 bases, leaving 3 bases of the junction unmatched. The CDR3 has 15 residues. Germline-derived CDR1 and CDR2 are SGHTA and FQGNSA. DNA for the CDR3: TGTGCCAGCAGCTTCGGACTAGCGAGCTACAATGAGCAGTTCTTC. It is translated as CASSFGLASYNEQFF. Supplemented by reference TRBV7-2 and TRBJ2-1, the full variable domain reads GAGVSQSPSNKVTEKGKDVELRCDPISGHTALYWYRQSLGQGLEFLIYFQGNSAPDKSGLPSDRFSAERTGGSVSTLTIQRTQQEDSAVYLCASSFGLASYNEQFFGPGTRLTVL.